This record concerns one T cell receptor (beta chain) sequence. The time point is: pre-treatment baseline. Prior systemic cancer therapy, immunosuppressant use and other active malignancies excluded patients. A fixed DNA input of 350 ng was used per bulk PBMC sample. Measured with immunoSEQ multiplex PCR; TCRdb has only the in-frame clones, and not every one. Of about 24,000 clones listed, around 88% are singletons. CDR1 is MNHEY and CDR2 is SVGAGI in the germline V gene. The CDR3 consists of 12 residues. Deletions cut 7 bases from V and 6 bases from J, with 13 bases between. This sample is drawn from a study of blood T cell dynamics during melanoma immunotherapy. Across the whole study: Metastatic melanoma patients received first-line pembrolizumab or nivolumab plus ipilimumab.

The V gene is TRBV6-5, the J gene TRBJ2-7, with D maybe TRBD1 (6 bases). The TCR originated in a human donor with melanoma. The input for sequencing was blood, taken from a patient treated with checkpoint blockade. CDR3 DNA sequence: TGTGCCAGCACAGGGGCCGCGCGCGAGCAGTACTTC. Its protein product is CASTGAAREQYF.